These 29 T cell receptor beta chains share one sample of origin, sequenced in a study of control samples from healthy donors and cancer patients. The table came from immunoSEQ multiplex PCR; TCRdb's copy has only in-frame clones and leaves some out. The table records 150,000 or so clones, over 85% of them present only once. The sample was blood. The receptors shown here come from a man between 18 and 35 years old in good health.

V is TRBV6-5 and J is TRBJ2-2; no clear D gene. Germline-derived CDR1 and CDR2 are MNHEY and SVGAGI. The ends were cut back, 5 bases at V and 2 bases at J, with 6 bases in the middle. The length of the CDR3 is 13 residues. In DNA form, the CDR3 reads TGTGCCAGCAGTCTTTTTAACACCGGGGAGCTGTTTTTT. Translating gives CASSLFNTGELFF.

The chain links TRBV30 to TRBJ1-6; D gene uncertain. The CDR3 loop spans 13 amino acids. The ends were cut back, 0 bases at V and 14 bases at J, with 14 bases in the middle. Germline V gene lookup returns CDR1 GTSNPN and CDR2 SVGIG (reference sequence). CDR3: CAWSVLPLKALHF. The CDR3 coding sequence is TGTGCCTGGAGTGTATTACCTCTTAAGGCCCTCCACTTT. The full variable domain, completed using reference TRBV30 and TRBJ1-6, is SQTIHQWPATLVQPVGSPLSLECTVEGTSNPNLYWYRQAAGRGLQLLFYSVGIGQISSEVPQNLSASRPQDRQFILSSKKLLLSDSGFYLCAWSVLPLKALHFGNGTRLTVT.

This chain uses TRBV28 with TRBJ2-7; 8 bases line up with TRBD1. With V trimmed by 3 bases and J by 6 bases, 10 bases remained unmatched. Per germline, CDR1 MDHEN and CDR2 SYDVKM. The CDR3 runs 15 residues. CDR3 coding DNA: TGTGCCAGCAGTTTCCTATGGGCGCAGGGGGCCGAGCAGTACTTC. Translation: CASSFLWAQGAEQYF.

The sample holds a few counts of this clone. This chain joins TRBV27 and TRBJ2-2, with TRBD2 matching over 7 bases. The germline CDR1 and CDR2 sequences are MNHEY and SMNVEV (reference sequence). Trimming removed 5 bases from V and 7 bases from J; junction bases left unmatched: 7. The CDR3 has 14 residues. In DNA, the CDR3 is TGTGCCAGCAGTAGCGGGATGAGATACGGGGAGCTGTTTTTT. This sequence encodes CASSSGMRYGELFF.

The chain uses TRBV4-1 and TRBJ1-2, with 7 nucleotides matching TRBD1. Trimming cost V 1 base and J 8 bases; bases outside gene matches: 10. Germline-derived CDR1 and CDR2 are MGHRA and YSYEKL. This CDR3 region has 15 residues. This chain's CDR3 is CASSQAGTVPYGYTF. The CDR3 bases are TGCGCCAGCAGCCAAGCCGGGACAGTCCCTTACGGCTACACCTTC.

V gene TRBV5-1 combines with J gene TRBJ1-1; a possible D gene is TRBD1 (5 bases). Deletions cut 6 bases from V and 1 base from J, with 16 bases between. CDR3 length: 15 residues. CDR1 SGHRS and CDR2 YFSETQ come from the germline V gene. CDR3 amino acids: CASKRDGVTNTEAFF. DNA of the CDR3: TGCGCCAGCAAGAGGGACGGAGTAACGAACACTGAAGCTTTCTTT.

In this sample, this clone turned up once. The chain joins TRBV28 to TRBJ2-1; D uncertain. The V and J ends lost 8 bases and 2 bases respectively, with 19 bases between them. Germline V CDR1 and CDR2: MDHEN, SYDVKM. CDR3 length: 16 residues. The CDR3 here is CASSFRISPPYNEQFF. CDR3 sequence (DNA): TGTGCCAGCTCTTTCAGGATCTCCCCCCCCTACAATGAGCAGTTCTTC.

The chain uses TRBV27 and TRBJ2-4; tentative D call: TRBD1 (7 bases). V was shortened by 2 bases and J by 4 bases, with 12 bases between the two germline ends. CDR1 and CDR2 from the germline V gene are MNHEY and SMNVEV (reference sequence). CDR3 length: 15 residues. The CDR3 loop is CASSLGGGLKNIQYF. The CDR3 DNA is TGTGCCAGCAGTTTAGGAGGGGGCCTAAAAAACATTCAGTACTTC.

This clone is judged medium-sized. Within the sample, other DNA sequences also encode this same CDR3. CDR3 in DNA: TGTGCCAGCTCACCGGCGGGACGAGGAGACTATGGCTACACCTTC. It is translated as CASSPAGRGDYGYTF. The V call is TRBV18, the J call TRBJ1-2; a possible D gene is TRBD1 (5 bases). The CDR3 contains 15 residues. V lost 3 bases and J lost 3, with 14 bases in between. Germline CDR1 reads KGHSH; CDR2 reads LQKENI.

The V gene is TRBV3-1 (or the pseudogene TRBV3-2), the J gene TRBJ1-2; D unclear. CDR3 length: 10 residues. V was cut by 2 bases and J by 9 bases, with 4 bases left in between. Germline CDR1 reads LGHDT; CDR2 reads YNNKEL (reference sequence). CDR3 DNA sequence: TGTGCCAGCAGCCAACACTGCTACACCTTC. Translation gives CASSQHCYTF.

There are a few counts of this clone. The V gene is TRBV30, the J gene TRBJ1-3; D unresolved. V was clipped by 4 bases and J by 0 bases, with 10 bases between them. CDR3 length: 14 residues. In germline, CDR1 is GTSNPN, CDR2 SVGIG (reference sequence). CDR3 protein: CAWNSLFSGNTIYF. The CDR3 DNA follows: TGTGCCTGGAATAGTCTATTCTCTGGAAACACCATATATTTT.

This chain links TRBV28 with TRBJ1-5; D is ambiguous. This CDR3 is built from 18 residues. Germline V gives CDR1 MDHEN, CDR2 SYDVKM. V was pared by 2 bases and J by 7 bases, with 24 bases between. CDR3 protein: CASSLRGLPQPLWQPQHF. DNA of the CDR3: TGTGCCAGCAGTTTAAGAGGCTTGCCACAGCCTCTTTGGCAGCCCCAGCATTTT.

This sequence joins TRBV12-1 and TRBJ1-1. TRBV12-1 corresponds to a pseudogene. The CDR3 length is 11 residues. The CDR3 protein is CASVQRPEAFF. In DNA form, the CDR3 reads TGTGCCAGCGTTCAGCGCCCTGAAGCTTTCTTT.

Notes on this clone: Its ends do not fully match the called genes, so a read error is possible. The CDR3 sequence is CASSLVDLGGDTHYEQYF. CDR3 nucleotide sequence: TGTGCTAGCAGCTTAGTTGATTTGGGAGGGGACACCCACTACGAGCAGTACTTC. The chain is built from TRBV7-7 and TRBJ2-7; maybe TRBD2 (7 bases). CDR1 SSHAT and CDR2 FNYEAQ come from the germline V gene (reference sequence). The CDR3 contains 18 residues. The full variable domain, completed using reference TRBV7-7 and TRBJ2-7, is GAGVSQSPRYKVTKRGQDVTLRCDPISSHATLYWYQQALGQGPEFLTYFNYEAQPDKSGLPSDRFSAERPEGSISTLTIQRTEQRDSAMYRCASSLVDLGGDTHYEQYFGPGTRLTVT.

The CDR3 sequence: CASSSDLNAYEQYF. The CDR3 nucleotides are TGCGCCAGCAGCTCGGACCTCAATGCCTACGAGCAGTACTTC. V gene TRBV5-1 combines with J gene TRBJ2-7, with D hard to call. The CDR3 length is 14 residues. The germline V gene has CDR1 SGHRS and CDR2 YFSETQ. V was clipped by 3 bases and J by 2 bases, with 12 bases between them. Supplemented by reference TRBV5-1 and TRBJ2-7, the full variable domain reads KAGVTQTPRYLIKTRGQQVTLSCSPISGHRSVSWYQQTPGQGLQFLFEYFSETQRNKGNFPGRFSGRQFSNSRSEMNVSTLELGDSALYLCASSSDLNAYEQYFGPGTRLTVT.

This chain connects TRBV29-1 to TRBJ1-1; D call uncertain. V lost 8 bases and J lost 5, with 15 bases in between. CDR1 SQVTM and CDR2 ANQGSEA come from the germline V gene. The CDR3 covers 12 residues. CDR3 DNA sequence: TGCAGCACCCGGGATGGAGGGACTGAAGCTTTCTTT. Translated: CSTRDGGTEAFF.

This CDR3 reads CASSQTTFSGTDTQYF. In nucleotides, the CDR3 is TGTGCCAGCAGCCAAACCACGTTTAGCGGAACAGATACGCAGTATTTT. J is TRBJ2-3 and V is TRBV5-4; maybe TRBD2 (6 bases). The CDR3 spans 16 residues. The V end lost 4 bases, the J end lost 3 bases, and 18 bases lay between the germline ends. The V gene's germline CDR1 is SGHNT and CDR2 YYREEE (reference sequence).

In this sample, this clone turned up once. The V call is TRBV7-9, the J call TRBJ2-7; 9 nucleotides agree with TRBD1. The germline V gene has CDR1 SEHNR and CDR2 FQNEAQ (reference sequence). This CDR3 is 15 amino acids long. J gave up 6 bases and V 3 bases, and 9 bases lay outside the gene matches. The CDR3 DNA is TGTGCCAGCAGCTTCCTGGACAGGGGAGTCGGCGAGCAGTACTTC. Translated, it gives CASSFLDRGVGEQYF.

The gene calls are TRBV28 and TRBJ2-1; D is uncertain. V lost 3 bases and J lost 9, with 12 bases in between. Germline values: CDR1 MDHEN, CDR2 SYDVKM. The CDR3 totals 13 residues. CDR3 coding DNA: TGTGCCAGCAGTTTCTGGGCAACGGGTGAGCAGTTCTTC. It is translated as CASSFWATGEQFF. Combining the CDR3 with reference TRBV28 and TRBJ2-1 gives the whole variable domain DVKVTQSSRYLVKRTGEKVFLECVQDMDHENMFWYRQDPGLGLRLIYFSYDVKMKEKGDIPEGYSVSREKKERFSLILESASTNQTSMYLCASSFWATGEQFFGPGTRLTVL.

The CDR3 nucleotides are TGTGCTAGTGGGATGACAGGGGGTAATTCACCCCTCCACTTT. This encodes CASGMTGGNSPLHF. The rearrangement joins TRBV12-5 to TRBJ1-6; 9 bases align to TRBD1. CDR1 is LGHNT and CDR2 is FRNRAP in the germline V gene. The ends lost 6 bases at V and 6 bases at J; junction bases unmatched: 3. The CDR3 extends over 14 amino acids.

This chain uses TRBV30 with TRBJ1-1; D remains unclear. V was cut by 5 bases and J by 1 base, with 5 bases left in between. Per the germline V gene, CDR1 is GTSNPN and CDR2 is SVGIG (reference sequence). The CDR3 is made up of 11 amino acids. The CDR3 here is CAWGENTEAFF. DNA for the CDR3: TGTGCCTGGGGGGAGAACACTGAAGCTTTCTTT.

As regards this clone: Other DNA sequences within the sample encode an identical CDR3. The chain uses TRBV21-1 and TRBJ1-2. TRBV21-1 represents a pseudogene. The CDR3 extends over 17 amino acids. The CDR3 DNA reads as TGTGCTAGCAGCAAAGGGGGGACCGTACCGGTTCTCTATGGCTACACCTTC. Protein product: CASSKGGTVPVLYGYTF.

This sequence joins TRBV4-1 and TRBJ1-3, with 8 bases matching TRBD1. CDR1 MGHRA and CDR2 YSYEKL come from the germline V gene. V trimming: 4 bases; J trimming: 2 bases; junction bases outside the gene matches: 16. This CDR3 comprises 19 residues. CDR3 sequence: CASSLSQGGINPAGNTIYF. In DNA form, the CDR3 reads TGCGCCAGCAGCCTTTCACAGGGGGGCATAAACCCAGCTGGAAACACCATATATTTT.

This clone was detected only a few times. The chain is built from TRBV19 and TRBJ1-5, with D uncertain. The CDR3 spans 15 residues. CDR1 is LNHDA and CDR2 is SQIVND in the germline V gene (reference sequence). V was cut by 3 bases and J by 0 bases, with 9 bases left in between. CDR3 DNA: TGTGCCAGTAGTATGGTCGACTATAGCAATCAGCCCCAGCATTTT. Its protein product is CASSMVDYSNQPQHF. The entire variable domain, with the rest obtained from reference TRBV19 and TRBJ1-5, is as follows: DGGITQSPKYLFRKEGQNVTLSCEQNLNHDAMYWYRQDPGQGLRLIYYSQIVNDFQKGDIAEGYSVSREKKESFPLTVTSAQKNPTAFYLCASSMVDYSNQPQHFGDGTRLSIL.

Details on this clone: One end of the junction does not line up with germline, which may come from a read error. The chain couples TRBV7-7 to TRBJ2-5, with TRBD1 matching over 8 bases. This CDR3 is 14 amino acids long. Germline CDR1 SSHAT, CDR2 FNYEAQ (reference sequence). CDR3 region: CASSLASDRGTQYF. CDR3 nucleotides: TGTGCTAGCAGCTTAGCCTCTGACAGGGGGACCCAGTACTTC. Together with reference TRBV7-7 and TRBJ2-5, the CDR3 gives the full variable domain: GAGVSQSPRYKVTKRGQDVTLRCDPISSHATLYWYQQALGQGPEFLTYFNYEAQPDKSGLPSDRFSAERPEGSISTLTIQRTEQRDSAMYRCASSLASDRGTQYFGPGTRLLVL.

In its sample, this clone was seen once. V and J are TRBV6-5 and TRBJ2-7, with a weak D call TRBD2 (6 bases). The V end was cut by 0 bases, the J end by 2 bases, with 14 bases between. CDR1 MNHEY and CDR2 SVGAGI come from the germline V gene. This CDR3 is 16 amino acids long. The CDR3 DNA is TGTGCCAGCAGTTACTCGATGCGGGGACCTCCCTACGAGCAGTACTTC. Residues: CASSYSMRGPPYEQYF.

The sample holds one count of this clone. The CDR3 coding sequence is TGTGCCAGCAGCGTCTCAGGGACAGGTGGTGGCTACACCTTC. It codes for CASSVSGTGGGYTF. J is TRBJ1-2 and V is TRBV9; TRBD1 matches at 8 bases. Germline V gene sequence: CDR1 SGDLS, CDR2 YYNGEE. V lost 2 bases to trimming and J lost 7 bases; unmatched junction nucleotides: 7. The CDR3 has 14 amino acids.

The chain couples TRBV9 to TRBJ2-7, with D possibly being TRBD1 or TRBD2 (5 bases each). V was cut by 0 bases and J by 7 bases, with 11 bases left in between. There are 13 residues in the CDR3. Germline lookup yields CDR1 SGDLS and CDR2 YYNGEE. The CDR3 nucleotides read TGTGCCAGCAGCGTAGGGGGACGCGGGGAGCAGTACTTC. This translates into CASSVGGRGEQYF.

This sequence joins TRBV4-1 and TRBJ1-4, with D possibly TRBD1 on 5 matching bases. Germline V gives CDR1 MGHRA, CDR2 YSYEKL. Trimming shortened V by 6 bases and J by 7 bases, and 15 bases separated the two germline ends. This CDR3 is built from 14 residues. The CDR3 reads CASRNWDGSEKLFF. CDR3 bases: TGCGCCAGCAGGAACTGGGACGGTTCTGAAAAACTGTTTTTT.